A single sample is the source of the 21 T cell receptor beta chains below, sequenced in a study of vaccination and CD4 T cells after COVID-19. As for treatment: approximately 9-day PBMC culture with coronavirus spike peptide pools or control peptides (ViraFEST assay). Collection of the unexposed donor's CD4+ T cells took place before the COVID-19 pandemic (2011-2018). Cultured CD4+ T cell DNA underwent sequencing with the Oncomine TCR Beta short-read assay. One entry per CDR3 protein results from TCRdb running MiXCR on the PCR reads. The sample holds thousands of distinct CDR3 sequences; roughly two fifths are singletons and the top ten take about a third. No cognate antigen is known for these TCRs. The sequenced sample consisted of CD4+ T cells from blood, cultured in vitro. The origin of the receptors is a human donor in good health.

V usage is TRBV29-1 and J usage is TRBJ1-1; tentatively, D is TRBD1 (5 bases). Germline-derived CDR1 and CDR2 are SQVTM and ANQGSEA. The ends were cut back, 6 bases at V and 1 base at J, with 12 bases in the middle. The CDR3 has 13 amino acids. The CDR3 coding sequence is TGCAGCGTGGGGACGGGGCGGAACACTGAAGCTTTCTTT. Its translation: CSVGTGRNTEAFF.

This clonotype is labeled large. The chain combines TRBV7-6 with TRBJ1-6; D not certain. The germline V gene encodes CDR1 SGHVS and CDR2 FNYEAQ. CDR3 size: 16 residues. Between the trimmed V and J ends, which lost 1 base and 0 bases, there was a span of 7 bases. As DNA, the CDR3 is TGTGCCAGCAGCTTAGAGTCAGTCTCCTATAATTCACCCCTCCACTTT. Residues: CASSLESVSYNSPLHF.

The V call is TRBV2, the J call TRBJ1-6; D remains unclear. Germline V gene lookup returns CDR1 SNHLY and CDR2 FYNNEI. The CDR3 runs 13 residues. V dropped 8 bases and J dropped 10 bases, with 15 bases sitting between them. The CDR3 DNA follows: TGTGCCAGCTTGGCATTGAATATGTCACCCCTCCACTTT. As protein: CASLALNMSPLHF.

The rearrangement uses TRBV20-1 and TRBJ2-7; 7 positions match TRBD1. J gave up 1 base and V 6 bases, and 9 bases lay outside the gene matches. The CDR3 length is 14 residues. Germline V lookup: CDR1 DFQATT, CDR2 SNEGSKA (reference sequence). This chain's CDR3 is CSAKVVRGSYEQYF. The CDR3 DNA reads TGCAGTGCCAAGGTAGTCAGGGGGTCCTACGAGCAGTACTTC.

Written as DNA, the CDR3 is TGTGCCAGCAGCCTAACCGGACCCGTCAGCAATCAGCCCCAGCATTTT. Translated: CASSLTGPVSNQPQHF. This chain joins TRBV7-8 and TRBJ1-5; the D is unclear. Trimming stripped 5 bases from V and 1 base from J, with 15 bases between. In germline, CDR1 is SGHVS, CDR2 FQNEAQ. This CDR3 contains 16 residues.

The sample holds a few counts of this clonotype. V usage is TRBV19 and J usage is TRBJ1-1; D call uncertain. Germline lookup yields CDR1 LNHDA and CDR2 SQIVND (reference sequence). The CDR3 is made up of 14 amino acids. V was clipped by 3 bases and J by 4 bases, with 12 bases between them. CDR3 bases: TGTGCCAGTAGTATCTTATCCAGTACCACTGAAGCTTTCTTT. As protein: CASSILSSTTEAFF. Full variable domain (outside the CDR3, taken from reference TRBV19 and TRBJ1-1): DGGITQSPKYLFRKEGQNVTLSCEQNLNHDAMYWYRQDPGQGLRLIYYSQIVNDFQKGDIAEGYSVSREKKESFPLTVTSAQKNPTAFYLCASSILSSTTEAFFGQGTRLTVV.

The chain is built from TRBV12-3 or TRBV12-4 and TRBJ1-2, with D possibly being TRBD1 (5 bases). Trimming pared 5 bases from V and 8 bases from J, leaving 18 bases between. This CDR3 has 14 residues. For the CDR3, the DNA is TGTGCCAGCAGTAGACAGCGTATCCGGGGAGGCTACACCTTC. The encoded protein is CASSRQRIRGGYTF.

CDR3: CASSQRRLAGVETQYF. The CDR3 coding sequence is TGTGCCAGCAGCCAAAGGCGACTAGCGGGAGTAGAGACCCAGTACTTC. This chain joins TRBV3-1 and TRBJ2-5; 12 bases align to TRBD2. Germline assignment: CDR1 LGHDT and CDR2 YNNKEL (reference sequence). Trimming removed 2 bases from V and 4 bases from J; junction bases left unmatched: 5. CDR3 length equals 16 residues.

The chain is built from TRBV4-1 and TRBJ2-3; TRBD1 or TRBD2 may be the D gene (5 bases each). The V gene's germline CDR1 is MGHRA and CDR2 YSYEKL. V dropped 4 bases and J dropped 4 bases, with 21 bases sitting between them. This CDR3 is 17 amino acids long. The CDR3 loop is CASSPTGTPGKADTQYF. CDR3 coding DNA: TGCGCCAGCAGCCCTACCGGGACCCCGGGAAAGGCAGATACGCAGTATTTT.

This chain joins TRBV20-1 and TRBJ2-1; TRBD2 might be the D (6 bases). The CDR3 runs 14 residues. Germline-derived CDR1 and CDR2 are DFQATT and SNEGSKA (reference sequence). V lost 5 bases and J lost 9, with 20 bases in between. The CDR3 reads CSAYRYRRESEQFF. CDR3 nucleotides: TGCAGTGCTTACCGTTATCGGAGGGAGTCTGAGCAGTTCTTC.

V and J are TRBV4-3 and TRBJ2-2; D remains ambiguous. Trimming pared 0 bases from V and 6 bases from J, leaving 8 bases between. The CDR3 loop spans 14 amino acids. Germline lookup yields CDR1 LGHNA and CDR2 YSLEER. CDR3 DNA sequence: TGCGCCAGCAGCCAAGATCCGACGGCCGGGGAGCTGTTTTTT. Its translation is CASSQDPTAGELFF.

V and J are TRBV27 and TRBJ2-1, with TRBD1 identical over 7 bases. The V and J ends lost 6 bases and 4 bases, in that order; junction bases with no gene match: 3. Per the germline V gene, CDR1 is MNHEY and CDR2 is SMNVEV (reference sequence). CDR3 length: 13 amino acids. The CDR3 sequence is CASSRQGYNEQFF. CDR3 coding DNA: TGTGCCAGCAGCAGACAGGGATACAATGAGCAGTTCTTC.

The chain carries TRBV29-1 and TRBJ1-2, with no clear D. CDR1 and CDR2 (germline): SQVTM, ANQGSEA. V lost 3 bases and J 1 base, leaving 6 bases between the germline ends. The CDR3 has 12 residues. CDR3 protein: CSVDSVNYGYTF. The CDR3 DNA sequence: TGCAGCGTTGATTCAGTTAACTATGGCTACACCTTC.

The table lists this clonotype with a few counts. V gene TRBV4-3 combines with J gene TRBJ1-2, with 8 positions matching TRBD1. Germline CDR1 and CDR2: LGHNA and YSLEER. There are 13 residues in the CDR3. The V segment lost 7 bases and the J segment 7 bases; nucleotides outside the gene matches: 8. The CDR3 DNA follows: TGCGCCAGCACCATGACAGGGGTGTCTGGCTACACCTTC. Its protein product is CASTMTGVSGYTF.

There are a few counts of this clonotype. This sequence joins TRBV7-9 and TRBJ1-5; 8 bases map to TRBD1. The CDR3 length is 16 residues. Germline V gene lookup returns CDR1 SEHNR and CDR2 FQNEAQ (reference sequence). V lost 1 base and J lost 0; bases outside the gene matches: 2. The CDR3 sequence is CASSLGTGNSNQPQHF. DNA for the CDR3: TGTGCCAGCAGCTTAGGGACAGGGAATAGCAATCAGCCCCAGCATTTT.

This clonotype was picked up a small number of times. The chain carries TRBV24-1 and TRBJ2-5; D is undetermined. The V end was cut by 3 bases, the J end by 5 bases, with 12 bases between. The CDR3 is 14 residues long. Germline CDR1 reads KGHDR; CDR2 reads SFDVKD. DNA for the CDR3: TGTGCCACCAGTGATGATAGCCTTGGGGAGACCCAGTACTTC. Translation gives CATSDDSLGETQYF.

This clonotype was observed a handful of times. V usage is TRBV20-1 and J usage is TRBJ2-5, with 10 positions matching TRBD2. This CDR3 has 14 amino acids. Germline V lookup: CDR1 DFQATT, CDR2 SNEGSKA (reference sequence). J was trimmed by 5 bases and V by 2 bases; bases with no gene match: 5. The CDR3 reads CSARLAGATETQYF. CDR3 nucleotide sequence: TGCAGTGCTAGACTAGCGGGAGCAACCGAGACCCAGTACTTC.

This clonotype has only a few counts. V usage is TRBV2 and J usage is TRBJ1-2, with a tentative D call TRBD1 (5 bases). The CDR3 sequence is 15 residues long. V was clipped by 4 bases and J by 4 bases, with 16 bases between them. Germline values: CDR1 SNHLY, CDR2 FYNNEI. The CDR3 DNA follows: TGTGCCAGCAGTGTGGCAGGGAACCTTTTCTATGGCTACACCTTC. It translates to CASSVAGNLFYGYTF.

This clonotype was seen just once. CDR3 DNA sequence: TGCGCCAGCAGCCAATACCTGAGATCAGTTTCACCCCTCCACTTT. This gives the protein CASSQYLRSVSPLHF. This chain connects TRBV4-3 to TRBJ1-6; D not resolved. V dropped 2 bases and J dropped 9 bases, with 14 bases sitting between them. Germline CDR1 and CDR2: LGHNA and YSLEER. The length of the CDR3 is 15 residues.

The rearrangement links TRBV21-1 to TRBJ2-1; the D segment call TRBD1 is taken from the table without a DNA check. TRBV21-1 is assigned pseudogene status. The CDR3 contains 16 residues. Here the CDR3 DNA reads TGTGCCAGCAGCAAAGCCGTAAGCTCAGGGGACAATGAGCAGTTCTTC. It translates to CASSKAVSSGDNEQFF.

Note on this clonotype: The junction and the germline gene differ at one end; a read error may be behind it. The genes are TRBV30 and TRBJ1-1; D uncertain. Germline CDR1 GTSNPN, CDR2 SVGIG (reference sequence). This CDR3 spans 11 amino acids. The CDR3 sequence: CAWSRNSEAFF. DNA of the CDR3: TGTGCCTGGAGTAGAAACAGTGAAGCTTTCTTT.